Given below is one TCR beta chain in context. The record originates from a study of cytomegalovirus exposure and HLA in healthy donors. It was with 60 Vbeta and 13 Jbeta primers that the PCR ran. This table comes from immunoSEQ multiplex PCR, and its TCRdb copy is limited to in-frame clones, with some not included. The sample contains around 130,000 clones, 81% of which appear only once. Germline CDR1 and CDR2: SQVTM and ANQGSEA. V was cut by 3 bases and J by 0 bases, with 15 bases left in between. This CDR3 contains 15 residues. The V gene is TRBV29-1, the J gene TRBJ2-7, with D maybe TRBD1 (6 bases). The clonotype was recovered from a man aged 18 to 29 in good health and CMV-seronegative. Material for sequencing was PBMCs. CDR3 sequence reads: CSVELQGPLSYEQYF. CDR3 in DNA: TGCAGCGTTGAGTTACAGGGTCCCCTCTCCTACGAGCAGTACTTC.